This TCR beta chain was identified in a study of T cells after yellow fever vaccination. There are 14 residues in the CDR3. V lost 3 bases, J lost 0 bases, and 1 base stayed unmatched. Germline V gene data show CDR1 as SGHTA and CDR2 as FQGNSA. Via MiXCR, TCRdb re-called the 5' RACE reads, giving one row per CDR3 protein. This table has about 300,000 distinct CDR3 sequences, around 6.8% appearing once. V usage is TRBV7-2 and J usage is TRBJ2-7; TRBD2 aligns across 8 bases. The material sequenced was PBMCs, taken more than 35 days after the first yellow fever vaccination. This receptor was obtained from a man younger than 35 who received the YFV17D yellow fever vaccine. The CDR3: CASSFSGDSYEQYF. The CDR3, as DNA: TGTGCCAGCAGCTTTAGCGGGGACTCCTACGAGCAGTACTTC.